This T cell receptor beta chain was sequenced during a study of T cells after yellow fever vaccination. This clonotype showed up many times. Germline values: CDR1 MNHEY, CDR2 SMNVEV (reference sequence). This CDR3 contains 17 residues. J was trimmed by 3 bases and V by 2 bases; bases with no gene match: 11. Production of TCR cDNA was by 5'RACE template switching, which also added a universal primer site and UMIs. TCRdb ran MiXCR on the 5' RACE reads and lists one entry per CDR3 protein. The top ten hold approximately 19% of the sample, which has 250,000 to 400,000 distinct CDR3 sequences, approximately 4.3% seen once.

The chain is built from TRBV27 and TRBJ2-3; TRBD2 matches at 7 bases. This sequence was found in a man aged 18-30 years who received the YFV17D yellow fever vaccine. The sample in question was PBMCs, obtained 15 days after the yellow fever booster vaccination. CDR3 DNA sequence: TGTGCCAGCAGTTTAGTTGAGGAGCGGGGTAGGACAGATACGCAGTATTTT. The encoded protein is CASSLVEERGRTDTQYF.